This TCR beta chain was retrieved from a study of blood T cell repertoires in COVID-19. Study-wide context: Sources were T cells, B-cell-depleted T cells, or PBMCs; the material itself was cDNA or gDNA.

The table came from immunoSEQ multiplex PCR; TCRdb's copy has only in-frame clones and leaves some out. In the table there are 95,000 to 150,000 clones, 60% to 85% of which are singletons. The CDR3 covers 15 residues. This receptor was identified in a man in his 70s with acute or convalescent COVID-19. The genes are TRBV21-1 and TRBJ1-2. TRBV21-1 counts as a pseudogene. Sequencing was done on a sample of peripheral blood. Here the CDR3 DNA reads TGTGCCAGCAGCAAAGCACCAAGCCCTAACTATGGCTACACCTTC. This translates into CASSKAPSPNYGYTF.